This T cell receptor (beta chain) is drawn from a study of shared clonotypes between healthy human individuals. This table comes from immunoSEQ multiplex PCR, and its TCRdb copy is limited to in-frame clones, with some not included. The sample lists fewer than 650,000 clones, around 78% seen once, with about 12% in the top ten. As regards this clone: Its target is unknown.

Findings and limits, study-wide: Limitation of the genetic and exposure-history diversity represented came from the few donors.

CDR3 length: 16 amino acids. The germline gives CDR1 SGDLS, CDR2 YYNGEE. V dropped 0 bases and J dropped 4; count of bases not matched to a gene: 7. V usage is TRBV9 and J usage is TRBJ1-2; 9 nucleotides line up with TRBD1. This clonotype was obtained from a woman in her thirties or forties in good health. Some clones in this sample may be carry-over from other donors' samples. Material for sequencing was PBMCs. The CDR3 bases are TGTGCCAGCAGCGTAGCCCGGACAGGGGCTGTCTATGGCTACACCTTC. Encoded protein: CASSVARTGAVYGYTF.